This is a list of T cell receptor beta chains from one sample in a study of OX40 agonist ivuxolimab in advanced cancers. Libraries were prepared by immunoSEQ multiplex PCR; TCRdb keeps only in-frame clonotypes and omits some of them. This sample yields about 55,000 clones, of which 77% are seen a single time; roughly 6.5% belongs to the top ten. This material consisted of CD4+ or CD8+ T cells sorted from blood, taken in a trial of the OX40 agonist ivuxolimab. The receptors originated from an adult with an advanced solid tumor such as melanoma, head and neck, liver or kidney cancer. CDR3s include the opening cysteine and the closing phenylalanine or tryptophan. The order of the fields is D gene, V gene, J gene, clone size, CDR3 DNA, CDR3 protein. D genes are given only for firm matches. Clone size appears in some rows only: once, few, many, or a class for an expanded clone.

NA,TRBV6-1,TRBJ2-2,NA,TGTGCCAGCAGTGAAGTAGTAGCCGGGGAGCTGTTTTTT,CASSEVVAGELFF
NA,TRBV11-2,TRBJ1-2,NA,TGTGCCAGCAGCTTCTTCGGGAGGGGGATCGGCTACACCTTC,CASSFFGRGIGYTF
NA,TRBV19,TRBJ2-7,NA,TGTGCCACGACGGACCTCTCCTACGAGCAGTACTTC,CATTDLSYEQYF
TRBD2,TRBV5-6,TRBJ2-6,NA,TGTGCCAGCAGCGCAATAGCGGGCCGACTCTCTGGGGCCAACGTCCTGACTTTC,CASSAIAGRLSGANVLTF
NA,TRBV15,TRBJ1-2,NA,TGTGCCACCAGCAGAGATCGAACAGGGACCTATGGCTACACCTTC,CATSRDRTGTYGYTF
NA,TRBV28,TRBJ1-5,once,TGTGCCAGCAGTCTACGGGGGCAGTCTAAAAGCAATCAGCCCCAGCATTTT,CASSLRGQSKSNQPQHF
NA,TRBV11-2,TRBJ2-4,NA,TGTGCCAGCAGCTTGGGGCAAACCGTAGCCAAAAACATTCAGTACTTC,CASSLGQTVAKNIQYF
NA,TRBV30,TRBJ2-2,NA,TGTGCCTGGAGCCCACGGGGCCTAGGGAGCGGGGAGCTGTTTTTT,CAWSPRGLGSGELFF
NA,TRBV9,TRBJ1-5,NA,TGTGCCAGCAGCGTAGAGGGCAGTAGCAATCAGCCCCAGCATTTT,CASSVEGSSNQPQHF
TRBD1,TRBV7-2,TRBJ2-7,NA,TGTGCCAGCAGCTTCGGGACAGCCGACCTCTACGAGCAGTACTTC,CASSFGTADLYEQYF
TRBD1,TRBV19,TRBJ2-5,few,TGTGCCAGTAGTGATACAGGGGTGTCAGAGACCCAGTACTTC,CASSDTGVSETQYF
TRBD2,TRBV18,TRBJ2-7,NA,TGTGCCAGCTCCCCCCAACTAGCGGGAGGGAAATACGAGCAGTACTTC,CASSPQLAGGKYEQYF
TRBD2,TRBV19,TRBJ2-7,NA,TGTGCCAGTAGTGCCACACTAGCGGGAGCATCTCTATACGAGCAGTACTTC,CASSATLAGASLYEQYF
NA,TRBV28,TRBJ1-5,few,TGTGCCAGCAGTTTACCTAGAGGTAGCAATCAGCCCCAGCATTTT,CASSLPRGSNQPQHF
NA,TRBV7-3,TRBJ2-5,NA,TGTGCCAGCAGCACAAGCCTTGGAGAGACCCAGTACTTC,CASSTSLGETQYF
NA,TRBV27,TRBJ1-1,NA,TGTGCCAGCACCACAACGGCAGGGTACATGAACACTGAAGCTTTCTTT,CASTTTAGYMNTEAFF
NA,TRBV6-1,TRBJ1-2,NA,TGTGCCACAGGGGCAGAGTATGGCTACACCTTC,CATGAEYGYTF